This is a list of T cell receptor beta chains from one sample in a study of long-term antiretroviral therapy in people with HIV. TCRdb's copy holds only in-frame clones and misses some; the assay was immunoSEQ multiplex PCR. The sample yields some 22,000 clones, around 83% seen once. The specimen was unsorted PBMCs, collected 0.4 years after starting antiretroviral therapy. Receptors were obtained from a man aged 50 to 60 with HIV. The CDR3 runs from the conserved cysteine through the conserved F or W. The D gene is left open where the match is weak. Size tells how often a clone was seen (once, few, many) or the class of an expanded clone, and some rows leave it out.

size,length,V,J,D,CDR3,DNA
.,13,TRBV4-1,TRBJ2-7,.,CASSPTVSYEQYF,TGCGCCAGCAGCCCTACAGTCTCCTACGAGCAGTACTTC
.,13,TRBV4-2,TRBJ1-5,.,CASSQEGDQPQHF,TGTGCCAGCAGCCAAGAAGGGGATCAGCCCCAGCATTTT
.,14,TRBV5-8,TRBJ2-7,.,CASSELAPYYEQYF,TGTGCCAGCAGTGAATTAGCTCCCTACTACGAGCAGTACTTC
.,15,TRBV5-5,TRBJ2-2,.,CASSLTDSYTGELFF,TGTGCCAGCAGCTTGACAGACTCGTACACCGGGGAGCTGTTTTTT
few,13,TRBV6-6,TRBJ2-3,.,CASSAPATNTQYF,TGTGCCAGCAGTGCCCCAGCGACAAATACGCAGTATTTT
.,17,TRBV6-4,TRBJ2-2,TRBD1,CASSDSYRGMHTGELFF,TGTGCCAGCAGTGACAGTTACAGGGGGATGCACACCGGGGAGCTGTTTTTT
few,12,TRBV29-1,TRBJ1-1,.,CSVVASSTEAFF,TGCAGCGTCGTTGCCTCCAGCACTGAAGCTTTCTTT
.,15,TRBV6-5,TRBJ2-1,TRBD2,CASSLTSGGRGEQFF,TGTGCCAGCAGTTTGACTAGCGGGGGGCGGGGTGAGCAGTTCTTC
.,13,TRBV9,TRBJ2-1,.,CASSSGLNNEQFF,TGTGCCAGCAGCTCCGGACTTAACAATGAGCAGTTCTTC
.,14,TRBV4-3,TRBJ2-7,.,CASSQGQNSYEQYF,TGCGCCAGCAGCCAAGGACAGAACTCCTACGAGCAGTACTTC
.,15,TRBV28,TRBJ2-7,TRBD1,CASSLPGQVSYEQYF,TGTGCCAGCAGTTTACCGGGACAGGTATCCTACGAGCAGTACTTC
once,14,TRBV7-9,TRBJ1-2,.,CASSLGQNNYGYTF,TGTGCCAGCAGCTTAGGACAGAATAACTATGGCTACACCTTC
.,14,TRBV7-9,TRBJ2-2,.,CASSLAGGTGELFF,TGTGCCAGCAGCTTAGCAGGGGGCACCGGGGAGCTGTTTTTT
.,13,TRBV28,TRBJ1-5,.,CAATRQGNQPQHF,TGTGCCGCCACACGGCAGGGCAATCAGCCCCAGCATTTT
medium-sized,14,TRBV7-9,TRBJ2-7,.,CASSLAMKTYEQYF,TGTGCCAGCAGCTTAGCGATGAAAACCTACGAGCAGTACTTC
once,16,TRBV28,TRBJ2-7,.,CASSLQAAGSSYEQYF,TGTGCCAGCAGTTTACAAGCGGCAGGTAGCTCCTACGAGCAGTACTTC
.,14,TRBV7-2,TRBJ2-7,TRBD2,CASTLAGLPYEQYF,TGTGCCAGCACCCTAGCGGGCCTGCCCTACGAGCAGTACTTC
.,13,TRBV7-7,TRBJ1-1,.,CASSLDVNTEAFF,TGTGCTAGCAGCTTAGACGTGAACACTGAAGCTTTCTTT
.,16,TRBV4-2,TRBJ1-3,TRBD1,CASSQGTGPSGNTIYF,TGTGCCAGCAGCCAAGGGACAGGTCCCTCTGGAAACACCATATATTTT
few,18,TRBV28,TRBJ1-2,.,CASSPDSVSIWGGYGYTF,TGTGCCAGCAGTCCGGACTCTGTGTCTATTTGGGGGGGCTATGGCTACACCTTC
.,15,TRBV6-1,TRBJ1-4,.,CASSGGTVRWEKLFF,TGTGCCAGCAGTGGGGGGACGGTAAGATGGGAAAAACTGTTTTTT
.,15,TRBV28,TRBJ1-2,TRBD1,CASSPAGGVGYGYTF,TGTGCCAGCAGTCCGGCAGGGGGCGTTGGCTATGGCTACACCTTC
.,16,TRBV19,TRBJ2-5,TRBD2,CASRGGASGEEETQYF,TGTGCCAGTAGAGGAGGGGCTAGCGGGGAAGAAGAGACCCAGTACTTC
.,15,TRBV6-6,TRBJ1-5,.,CASSYGSASNQPQHF,TGTGCCAGCAGTTACGGGAGTGCTAGCAATCAGCCCCAGCATTTT
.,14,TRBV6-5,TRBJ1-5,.,CASSYEGGNQPQHF,TGTGCCAGCAGTTACGAGGGAGGGAATCAGCCCCAGCATTTT
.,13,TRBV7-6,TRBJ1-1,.,CASSLAQNTEAFF,TGTGCCAGCAGCTTAGCGCAGAACACTGAAGCTTTCTTT
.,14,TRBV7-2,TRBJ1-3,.,CASSPTSGPNTIYF,TGTGCCAGCAGCCCAACGTCGGGCCCAAACACCATATATTTT
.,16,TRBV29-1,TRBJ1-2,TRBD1,CSVEGGQGPLVYGYTF,TGCAGCGTTGAGGGAGGACAGGGACCTCTCGTCTATGGCTACACCTTC
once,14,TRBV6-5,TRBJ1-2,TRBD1,CASSLGQGVKSYTF,TGTGCCAGCAGTCTAGGACAGGGTGTGAAGTCCTACACCTTC
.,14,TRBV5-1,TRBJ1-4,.,CASSLRGEHEKLFF,TGCGCCAGCAGCTTGAGGGGGGAGCATGAAAAACTGTTTTTT
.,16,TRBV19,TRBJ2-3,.,CASSSPTDTSTDTQYF,TGTGCCAGTAGTTCCCCGACAGACACTAGCACAGATACGCAGTATTTT
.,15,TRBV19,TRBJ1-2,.,CASSRRQYNPYGYTF,TGTGCCAGTAGTAGAAGACAGTACAACCCCTATGGCTACACCTTC
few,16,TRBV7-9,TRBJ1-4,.,CASSLVEGGGDEKLFF,TGTGCCAGCAGCTTAGTAGAGGGGGGCGGCGATGAAAAACTGTTTTTT
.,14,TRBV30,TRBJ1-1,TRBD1,CAWRGTGKNTEAFF,TGTGCCTGGAGGGGGACAGGGAAGAACACTGAAGCTTTCTTT
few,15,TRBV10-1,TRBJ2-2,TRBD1,CASSVGTAFAGELFF,TGCGCCAGCAGTGTTGGGACAGCTTTTGCCGGGGAGCTGTTTTTT
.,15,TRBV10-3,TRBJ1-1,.,CAISESLDGNTEAFF,TGTGCCATCAGTGAGTCCCTGGACGGGAACACTGAAGCTTTCTTT
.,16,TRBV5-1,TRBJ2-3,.,CASSLASTASTDTQYF,TGCGCCAGCAGCTTGGCCTCGACGGCTAGCACAGATACGCAGTATTTT
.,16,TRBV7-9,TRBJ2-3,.,CASSLPTGHGTDTQYF,TGTGCCAGCAGCCTTCCTACGGGACACGGCACAGATACGCAGTATTTT
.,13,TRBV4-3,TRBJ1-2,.,CASSPSRGWGYTF,TGCGCCAGCAGCCCTAGTAGGGGCTGGGGCTACACCTTC
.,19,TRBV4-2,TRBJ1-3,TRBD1,CASSQDMTGASTPGNTIYF,TGTGCCAGCAGCCAAGATATGACAGGGGCATCCACCCCTGGAAACACCATATATTTT
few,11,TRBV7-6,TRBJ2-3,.,CASSLEDTQYF,TGTGCCAGCAGCTTAGAGGATACGCAGTATTTT